This T cell receptor beta chain was obtained from a study of T cell changes during pregnancy in multiple sclerosis. Germline CDR1 reads MGHRA; CDR2 reads YSYEKL. Losses at the gene ends were 0 bases for V and 9 bases for J; bases not matched to a gene: 7. The CDR3 has 16 residues. Some clones are missing from TCRdb's copy, which holds only in-frame ones; the method was immunoSEQ multiplex PCR. The table has roughly 35,000 clones, roughly 92% seen once. This sequence originates from a female donor in good health, enrolled as a control in a pregnancy study. The chain carries TRBV4-1 and TRBJ2-2, with 10 nucleotides matching TRBD1. The source was CD4+ T cells from peripheral blood mononuclear cells, collected in the third trimester of pregnancy. CDR3 nucleotide sequence: TGCGCCAGCAGCCAAGATTGGACAGGGGGGGTTCGGGAGCTGTTTTTT. It encodes CASSQDWTGGVRELFF.